Each of the 13 T cell receptor beta chains below was sequenced from the same sample in a study of T cell repertoires in aging, cancer and after chemotherapy (dated by TCRdb to the late 2010s). Sequenced using an Illumina MiSeq. Using a mixed TRB-A/B primer pool, multiplex touch-down PCR amplified rearranged TRB sequences covering the V, D and J segments. Through fastp at Q25 and MiXCR, TCRdb rebuilt clones from the public reads, retaining in-frame beta chains. Each CDR3 protein appears once, grouped with its most common genes and DNA. The sample table lists about 18,000 distinct CDR3 sequences, over 45% of them with a count of one. Approximately 10% of the sample is held by the ten biggest clonotypes. Genomic DNA extracted from peripheral blood, rather than sorted cells or RNA, was used as the source for amplification of TCR beta rearrangements. What was sequenced was blood. These receptor sequences come from a human donor in good health.

The table lists this clonotype with a few counts. J is TRBJ2-3 and V is TRBV27; a possible D gene is TRBD2 (7 bases). Trimming left V 5 bases short and J 3 bases short, with 15 bases between. CDR3 length: 15 residues. The germline gives CDR1 MNHEY, CDR2 SMNVEV (reference sequence). The CDR3 protein is CASSTAGASTDTQYF. In nucleotides, the CDR3 is TGTGCCAGCAGTACCGCGGGGGCGAGTACAGATACGCAGTATTTT.

The gene calls are TRBV7-6 and TRBJ2-6; D is undetermined. The CDR3 is 14 amino acids. In germline, CDR1 is SGHVS, CDR2 FNYEAQ. V was clipped by 4 bases and J by 2 bases, with 6 bases between them. CDR3 DNA: TGTGCCAGCAGCTGCGTGGCTGGGGCCAACGTCCTGACTTTC. This sequence encodes CASSCVAGANVLTF.

The chain couples TRBV18 to TRBJ2-3, with no clear D. The CDR3 loop spans 12 amino acids. CDR1 and CDR2 from the germline V gene are KGHSH and LQKENI. The V gene lost 5 bases and the J gene lost 5 bases, with 8 bases spanning the gap. CDR3 DNA sequence: TGTGCCAGCTCAACCTTTCTAGATACGCAGTATTTT. Encoded protein: CASSTFLDTQYF.

This clonotype was detected a few times. This rearrangement joins TRBV27 to TRBJ2-7; D is uncertain. There are 15 residues in the CDR3. The V gene's germline CDR1 is MNHEY and CDR2 SMNVEV (reference sequence). V was trimmed by 0 bases and J by 5 bases, leaving 14 bases between them. CDR3 coding DNA: TGTGCCAGCAGTTTATCCGCTCCTTTCCCCCACGAGCAGTACTTC. It encodes CASSLSAPFPHEQYF.

The chain couples TRBV15 to TRBJ2-1; TRBD1 agrees at 10 bases. The V gene's germline CDR1 is LNHNV and CDR2 YYDKDF (reference sequence). This CDR3 region has 16 residues. V was pared by 7 bases and J by 5 bases, with 11 bases of the junction left unmatched. For the CDR3, the DNA is TGTGCCACCAACCTTTGGACAGGGGGACATAACAATGAGCAGTTCTTC. This encodes CATNLWTGGHNNEQFF.

V and J are TRBV6-5 and TRBJ2-7; tentatively, D is TRBD2 (5 bases). From germline, CDR1 is MNHEY and CDR2 SVGAGI. V lost 2 bases, J lost 7 bases, and 15 bases lay in between. The CDR3 loop spans 14 amino acids. The CDR3 protein is CASSYGRVGREQYF. CDR3 coding DNA: TGTGCCAGCAGTTACGGGCGGGTAGGAAGGGAGCAGTACTTC.

V gene TRBV6-1 combines with J gene TRBJ2-1, with 12 positions matching TRBD2. Germline CDR1 reads MNHNS; CDR2 reads SASEGT. The CDR3 extends over 14 amino acids. V dropped 6 bases and J dropped 9; count of bases not matched to a gene: 6. The CDR3 is CASSGLAGFGEQFF. In nucleotides, the CDR3 is TGTGCCAGCAGCGGACTAGCGGGATTTGGTGAGCAGTTCTTC.

The rearrangement uses TRBV19 and TRBJ2-1, with a weak D call TRBD2 (6 bases). Trimming left V 5 bases short and J 4 bases short, with 18 bases between. This CDR3 comprises 16 residues. CDR1 and CDR2 (germline): LNHDA, SQIVND (reference sequence). The CDR3 DNA reads TGTGCCAGTAGTTTATCGGGACTTGAGGGTTACAATGAGCAGTTCTTC. As protein: CASSLSGLEGYNEQFF.

The chain employs TRBV19 and TRBJ1-3; possible D gene TRBD1, 5 bases. The CDR3 runs 15 residues. Germline assignment: CDR1 LNHDA and CDR2 SQIVND (reference sequence). The germline V and J ends were trimmed by 7 bases and 0 bases, with 13 bases remaining between them. CDR3 sequence reads: CASTAREVSGNTIYF. In DNA form, the CDR3 reads TGTGCCAGTACTGCCAGGGAAGTCTCTGGAAACACCATATATTTT.

The chain recombines TRBV12-3 or TRBV12-4 with TRBJ2-6; D is possibly TRBD1 or TRBD2 (5 bases each). The CDR3 loop spans 17 amino acids. The V gene lost 2 bases and the J gene lost 0 bases, with 11 bases spanning the gap. CDR3 amino acids: CASSLRARGSGANVLTF. CDR3 sequence (DNA): TGTGCCAGCAGTTTACGGGCGAGGGGCTCTGGGGCCAACGTCCTGACTTTC.

This clonotype was recorded only once. V and J are TRBV6-5 and TRBJ1-2; D is perhaps TRBD1 (5 bases). The V gene's germline CDR1 is MNHEY and CDR2 SVGAGI. The CDR3 has 14 residues. Trimming took off 2 bases at V and 2 bases at J, with 9 bases between the two ends. The CDR3 DNA is TGTGCCAGCAGTTACAGTGGGGGAAACTATGGCTACACCTTC. Its protein product is CASSYSGGNYGYTF.

The chain employs TRBV6-4 and TRBJ2-2; 7 positions agree with TRBD2. The CDR3 covers 18 residues. CDR1 is MRHNA, CDR2 SNTAGT, per germline. V trimming: 0 bases; J trimming: 0 bases; junction bases outside the gene matches: 7. The DNA of the CDR3 is TGTGCCAGCAGTGACTCTTCTAGCGGACACGCGAACACCGGGGAGCTGTTTTTT. Translated: CASSDSSSGHANTGELFF.

Within the sample, this clonotype is medium-sized. The rearrangement links TRBV29-1 to TRBJ2-4; no clear D. Germline V gives CDR1 SQVTM, CDR2 ANQGSEA. Trimming removed 6 bases from V and 0 bases from J, with 9 bases in between. CDR3 size: 13 residues. The CDR3 DNA is TGCAGCGTAGGAGAGCTAGCCAAAAACATTCAGTACTTC. This gives the protein CSVGELAKNIQYF. The variable domain in full, with the rest retrieved from reference TRBV29-1 and TRBJ2-4, is SAVISQKPSRDICQRGTSLTIQCQVDSQVTMMFWYRQQPGQSLTLIATANQGSEATYESGFVIDKFPISRPNLTFSTLTVSNMSPEDSSIYLCSVGELAKNIQYFGAGTRLSVL.